The entry that follows covers one TCR beta chain sequence. This clone's antigen is unknown. Base qualities were left out, and no much larger clone turns up one base away. This sample was included in a study of T cells after somatic rescue of genetic block (dated by TCRdb to the early 2020s). For the wider study: The study assessed how robust, over the long term, a T-cell system was when the system had developed through somatic rescue of a genetic block in T-cell development.

The library came from the immunoSEQ multiplex PCR assay. Drawn from immuneACCESS, this table holds only the in-frame rearrangements with V and J called that TCRdb kept. Clones are partly lost; checked studies trace under half to an unresolved V gene and leave the rest unexplained. Within this sample are 110,000 or so clones, with around nine tenths of them counted one time only. The ten largest clones take up around 1.5% of the sample. Looking up the germline V gene yields CDR1 SGHRS and CDR2 YFSETQ. Unmatched junction bases come to 11, with V trimmed by 0 bases and J by 6 bases. The CDR3 runs 17 amino acids, cysteine and phenylalanine included. The DNA shown is the 51-base CDR3, in frame from base 1.

The source of this sequence is a young woman. The chain is encoded by TRBV5-1 joined to TRBJ2-3; 9 bases in between match TRBD2. The sequenced sample was peripheral blood mononuclear cells (PBMCs). In nucleotides, the sequence is TGCGCCAGCAGCTTGGCCTTGGCCGGCCTAGCGGGGGATACGCAGTATTTT. Its protein is CASSLALAGLAGDTQYF. Outside the CDR3, residues come from the reference TRBV5-1 and TRBJ2-3 proteins, so the full variable domain is: KAGVTQTPRYLIKTRGQQVTLSCSPISGHRSVSWYQQTPGQGLQFLFEYFSETQRNKGNFPGRFSGRQFSNSRSEMNVSTLELGDSALYLCASSLALAGLAGDTQYFGPGTRLTVL.